A selection of T cell receptor beta chains follows, all from one sample in a study of cytomegalovirus exposure and HLA in healthy donors. Assay: immunoSEQ multiplex PCR; the TCRdb copy retains only in-frame clones and omits some. Of 90,000 or so clones detected, approximately 96% appear once; the ten largest clones hold 0.78%. Sequenced input: PBMCs. The source is a man aged 18 to 29 in good health and CMV-seronegative. Each CDR3 is given with its conserved first and last residue. Fields, in order: J gene, D gene, clone size, V gene, CDR3 DNA, CDR3 protein. A D gene is named only where the DNA matches it firmly. Size values are once, few and many counts, or a class for expanded clones, and some rows have none.

j_gene: TRBJ2-3
d_gene: TRBD2
abundance: NA
v_gene: TRBV9
CDR3nt: TGTGCCAGCAGCGTAGTTGGGACTACCACAGATACGCAGTATTTT
CDR3aa: CASSVVGTTTDTQYF

j_gene: TRBJ1-3
d_gene: NA
abundance: NA
v_gene: TRBV30
CDR3nt: TGTGCCTGGAGCAAAGGAAACACCATATATTTT
CDR3aa: CAWSKGNTIYF

j_gene: TRBJ1-4
d_gene: NA
abundance: NA
v_gene: TRBV7-6
CDR3nt: TGTGCCTCCCGCTCGGGGGGAGGCGAAAAACTGTTTTTT
CDR3aa: CASRSGGGEKLFF

j_gene: TRBJ1-1
d_gene: NA
abundance: NA
v_gene: TRBV20-1
CDR3nt: TGCAGTGCGGGAGGAGCTTTCTTT
CDR3aa: CSAGGAFF

j_gene: TRBJ1-2
d_gene: NA
abundance: once
v_gene: TRBV27
CDR3nt: TGTGCCAGCAGTTTATCAGCAGAGGGCGGCACTGGCTACACCTTC
CDR3aa: CASSLSAEGGTGYTF

j_gene: TRBJ1-4
d_gene: NA
abundance: NA
v_gene: TRBV11-2
CDR3nt: TGTGCCAGCAGCATCAGGGGAGATGGGAAACTGTTTTTT
CDR3aa: CASSIRGDGKLFF

j_gene: TRBJ2-1
d_gene: TRBD2
abundance: NA
v_gene: TRBV19
CDR3nt: TGTGCCAGCTCGGGACTAGCGGGGCGAATCTACAATGAGCAGTTCTTC
CDR3aa: CASSGLAGRIYNEQFF

j_gene: TRBJ2-4
d_gene: NA
abundance: NA
v_gene: TRBV7-2
CDR3nt: TGTGCCAGCAGCTTAGAGGGGACTCGCAAAAACATTCAGTACTTC
CDR3aa: CASSLEGTRKNIQYF

j_gene: TRBJ2-5
d_gene: TRBD2
abundance: NA
v_gene: TRBV7-8
CDR3nt: TGTGCCAGCAGCTTAGGACTAGCTCTGGAGACCCAGTACTTC
CDR3aa: CASSLGLALETQYF

j_gene: TRBJ2-5
d_gene: NA
abundance: NA
v_gene: TRBV6-1
CDR3nt: TGTGCCAGCAGTGCAGAAACGCGGAGCGGCCAAGAGACCCAGTACTTC
CDR3aa: CASSAETRSGQETQYF

j_gene: TRBJ2-7
d_gene: NA
abundance: NA
v_gene: TRBV4-1
CDR3nt: TGCGCCAGCAGCCCGCTAGAGCGTTCCCACGACGAGCAGTACTTC
CDR3aa: CASSPLERSHDEQYF

j_gene: TRBJ2-7
d_gene: TRBD1
abundance: NA
v_gene: TRBV4-1
CDR3nt: TGCGCCAGCAGCCATCCGGGACAGGGACCCTACGAGCAGTACTTC
CDR3aa: CASSHPGQGPYEQYF

j_gene: TRBJ1-1
d_gene: NA
abundance: NA
v_gene: TRBV6-1
CDR3nt: TGTGCCAGCCAGCGGGGAGAGAACACTGAAGCTTTCTTT
CDR3aa: CASQRGENTEAFF

j_gene: TRBJ2-4
d_gene: NA
abundance: once
v_gene: TRBV2
CDR3nt: TGTGCCAGCAGTGAATTGGGGGGGCTAGGGGACATTCAGTACTTC
CDR3aa: CASSELGGLGDIQYF

j_gene: TRBJ1-2
d_gene: TRBD1
abundance: NA
v_gene: TRBV28
CDR3nt: TGTGCCAGCATAACCCCGGGACAGGGAGGCGGCTACACCTTC
CDR3aa: CASITPGQGGGYTF

j_gene: TRBJ2-7
d_gene: TRBD2
abundance: NA
v_gene: TRBV19
CDR3nt: TGTGCCAGTAGTCATGGGGGAGGGAACGAGCAGTACTTC
CDR3aa: CASSHGGGNEQYF

j_gene: TRBJ1-5
d_gene: TRBD1
abundance: NA
v_gene: TRBV28
CDR3nt: TGTGCCACCTCGAACAGGGGCAGGGATCAGCCCCAGCATTTT
CDR3aa: CATSNRGRDQPQHF

j_gene: TRBJ2-3
d_gene: TRBD1
abundance: NA
v_gene: TRBV4-1
CDR3nt: TGCGCCAGCAGTATAGGGACAGGTGACCAAGATACGCAGTATTTT
CDR3aa: CASSIGTGDQDTQYF

j_gene: TRBJ2-3
d_gene: TRBD1
abundance: NA
v_gene: TRBV4-1
CDR3nt: TGCGCCAGCAGCCAGGGGACGACAGGGCTCGCAGATACGCAGTATTTT
CDR3aa: CASSQGTTGLADTQYF

j_gene: TRBJ1-1
d_gene: NA
abundance: NA
v_gene: TRBV7-5
CDR3nt: TGTGCCAGAAGCTTACAGGGACACTTTGGTAACACTGAAGCTTTCTTT
CDR3aa: CARSLQGHFGNTEAFF

j_gene: TRBJ1-3
d_gene: NA
abundance: NA
v_gene: TRBV7-9
CDR3nt: TGTGCCAGCAGCTCCTCCCACAGCTCTGGAAACACCATATATTTT
CDR3aa: CASSSSHSSGNTIYF

j_gene: TRBJ2-1
d_gene: TRBD2
abundance: NA
v_gene: TRBV9
CDR3nt: TGTGCCAGCAGTTCAGAGGGTGCGGGAGTCGGGTATGAGCAGTTCTTC
CDR3aa: CASSSEGAGVGYEQFF

j_gene: TRBJ2-7
d_gene: TRBD2
abundance: NA
v_gene: TRBV27
CDR3nt: TGTGCCAGCAGTCCGGGACTAGCGGGAGGGTCCTACGAGCAGTACTTC
CDR3aa: CASSPGLAGGSYEQYF

j_gene: TRBJ1-4
d_gene: TRBD1
abundance: NA
v_gene: TRBV15
CDR3nt: TGTGCCACCAGCAGAAAACAGGGGGCGGATCCAACTAATGAAAAACTGTTTTTT
CDR3aa: CATSRKQGADPTNEKLFF

j_gene: TRBJ1-2
d_gene: TRBD1
abundance: few
v_gene: TRBV27
CDR3nt: TGTGCCAGCAGTTTCCTCCCTGAGGGGGCGCGAGGCTACACCTTC
CDR3aa: CASSFLPEGARGYTF

j_gene: TRBJ1-2
d_gene: NA
abundance: NA
v_gene: TRBV7-6
CDR3nt: TGTGCCAGCAGCTTAGCGCGAGCCTATGGCTACACCTTC
CDR3aa: CASSLARAYGYTF

j_gene: TRBJ2-5
d_gene: TRBD1
abundance: NA
v_gene: TRBV2
CDR3nt: TGTGCCAGCACCCCGGGACAGGGGGGGACCCAGTACTTC
CDR3aa: CASTPGQGGTQYF

j_gene: TRBJ1-2
d_gene: TRBD1
abundance: NA
v_gene: TRBV10-2
CDR3nt: TGCGCCAGCAGTGATCACGGGACAGACTATGGCTACACCTTC
CDR3aa: CASSDHGTDYGYTF

j_gene: TRBJ2-1
d_gene: NA
abundance: NA
v_gene: TRBV25-1
CDR3nt: TGTGCCAGCAGTGGGGACACGTACAATGAGCAGTTCTTC
CDR3aa: CASSGDTYNEQFF

j_gene: TRBJ2-1
d_gene: TRBD2
abundance: NA
v_gene: TRBV27
CDR3nt: TGTGCCAGCAGCACCCGGGTCAGCGGGACTAGCGGCTACAATGAGCAGTTCTTC
CDR3aa: CASSTRVSGTSGYNEQFF

j_gene: TRBJ2-1
d_gene: TRBD2
abundance: NA
v_gene: TRBV28
CDR3nt: TGTGCCAGCGGCCGAGCTAGCGGGACCACTCACTACAATGAGCAGTTCTTC
CDR3aa: CASGRASGTTHYNEQFF

j_gene: TRBJ1-3
d_gene: NA
abundance: NA
v_gene: TRBV25-1
CDR3nt: TGTGCCAGCAGTGCCGCAGGATACTCTGGAAACACCATATATTTT
CDR3aa: CASSAAGYSGNTIYF